The next 10 T cell receptor beta chains were all read from a single sample in a study of identical twins. TCRdb re-derived calls from the 5' RACE reads in MiXCR, one entry per CDR3 protein. The table records 400,000 to 550,000 distinct CDR3 sequences, 14% of them present only once. These data were likewise used in another study, on yellow fever vaccine responses in identical twins.

The sequencing sample was made of CD4+ T cells sorted from blood. The receptors here all came from a woman aged 18-30 years in good health.

The chain employs TRBV20-1 and TRBJ2-2, with D uncertain. The V end lost 0 bases, the J end lost 2 bases, and 7 bases lay between the germline ends. The CDR3 runs 14 residues. Germline CDR1 reads DFQATT; CDR2 reads SNEGSKA (reference sequence). The CDR3 loop reads CSARDQRNTGELFF. The DNA of the CDR3 is TGCAGTGCTAGAGATCAGCGAAACACCGGGGAGCTGTTTTTT.

V gene TRBV6-1 combines with J gene TRBJ2-1; 8 bases align to TRBD1. Looked up from germline, CDR1 is MNHNS and CDR2 is SASEGT. The CDR3 is 13 residues long. Trimming at V came to 7 bases and at J to 9 bases, leaving 8 bases not matched to a gene. The CDR3 is CASNQGASVEQFF. The CDR3 DNA reads as TGTGCCAGCAATCAGGGGGCGAGTGTTGAGCAGTTCTTC.

The V call is TRBV12-3 or TRBV12-4, the J call TRBJ2-3, with D perhaps TRBD2 (6 bases). Trimming pared 3 bases from V and 7 bases from J, leaving 17 bases between. The CDR3 has 15 amino acids. The CDR3 region has the DNA TGTGCCAGCAGTTTTGAGTTCGGGGGACCGAATACGCAGTATTTT. Translating gives CASSFEFGGPNTQYF.

The sample holds many counts of this clonotype. The genes are TRBV5-1 and TRBJ1-2; TRBD1 is a possible D gene (6 bases). V lost 4 bases and J 1 base, leaving 11 bases between the germline ends. Germline CDR1 and CDR2: SGHRS and YFSETQ. The CDR3 sequence is 14 residues long. Here the CDR3 DNA reads TGCGCCAGCAGCCAGCTGGACAGTAACTATGGCTACACCTTC. Translating gives CASSQLDSNYGYTF.

V and J are TRBV6-1 and TRBJ1-1, with D perhaps TRBD1 (6 bases). The germline gives CDR1 MNHNS, CDR2 SASEGT. CDR3 length: 15 residues. Between the trimmed V and J ends, which lost 6 bases and 0 bases, there was a span of 14 bases. CDR3 in amino acids: CASSPEGGMNTEAFF. CDR3 bases: TGTGCCAGCAGCCCTGAGGGGGGAATGAACACTGAAGCTTTCTTT.

There are a few counts of this clonotype. CDR3 sequence (DNA): TGTGCCAGCAGCTCGAAAGACTCTTTTACCTACGAGCAGTACTTC. Translation: CASSSKDSFTYEQYF. The genes are TRBV7-6 and TRBJ2-7; D is ambiguous. The germline V and J ends were trimmed by 4 bases and 2 bases, with 15 bases remaining between them. Germline V gene lookup returns CDR1 SGHVS and CDR2 FNYEAQ. The CDR3 runs 15 residues.

This clonotype turned up a few times. V is TRBV7-2 and J is TRBJ2-1; the match to TRBD2 covers 16 bases. J gave up 0 bases and V 3 bases, and 14 bases lay outside the gene matches. Germline assignment: CDR1 SGHTA and CDR2 FQGNSA. The CDR3 is 22 amino acids. As DNA, the CDR3 is TGTGCCAGCAGCTTCCCTGAGTCCGGGACTAGCGGGGGGGCCAGCTCCTACAATGAGCAGTTCTTC. This translates into CASSFPESGTSGGASSYNEQFF.

This clonotype has only a few counts. The chain carries TRBV20-1 and TRBJ1-4; 7 bases map to TRBD1. There are 14 residues in the CDR3. Germline-derived CDR1 and CDR2 are DFQATT and SNEGSKA (reference sequence). V dropped 6 bases and J dropped 6; count of bases not matched to a gene: 10. CDR3 loop: CSARQGRGYEKLFF. The CDR3 nucleotides are TGCAGTGCCAGACAAGGCAGGGGGTATGAAAAACTGTTTTTT.

The chain links TRBV9 to TRBJ2-1; possible D gene TRBD1, 7 bases. Trimming left V 1 base short and J 4 bases short, with 15 bases between. This CDR3 region has 16 residues. Germline loops: CDR1 SGDLS, CDR2 YYNGEE. CDR3 sequence (DNA): TGTGCCAGCAGCGTATTATCAGGGGGGCGTTACAATGAGCAGTTCTTC. It codes for CASSVLSGGRYNEQFF. Complete variable domain (other parts from reference TRBV9 and TRBJ2-1): DSGVTQTPKHLITATGQRVTLRCSPRSGDLSVYWYQQSLDQGLQFLIQYYNGEERAKGNILERFSAQQFPDLHSELNLSSLELGDSALYFCASSVLSGGRYNEQFFGPGTRLTVL.

The chain carries TRBV29-1 and TRBJ2-5; the D gene is possibly TRBD1 (6 bases). Germline lookup yields CDR1 SQVTM and CDR2 ANQGSEA. CDR3 size: 14 residues. Deletions cut 4 bases from V and 4 bases from J, with 16 bases between. Here the CDR3 DNA reads TGCAGCGTTGTACAGGGCTCCACGGGAGAGACCCAGTACTTC. The encoded protein is CSVVQGSTGETQYF.